This paragraph reports one TCR beta chain. This sample is drawn from a study of cytotoxic CD8 clonotypes in ibrutinib-treated CLL. V lost 0 bases and J 7 bases, leaving 12 bases between the germline ends. The CDR3 has 14 residues. Germline V gives CDR1 KGHSH, CDR2 LQKENI. Assay used: immunoSEQ multiplex PCR; TCRdb lists only in-frame clones, some missing. The data show about 200,000 clones, 60% to 80% seen once. Sequencing was performed on PBMCs, taken after 12 months of ibrutinib treatment. This sequence originates from a human donor with chronic lymphocytic leukemia. The chain combines TRBV18 with TRBJ1-1, with D unclear. The CDR3 DNA sequence: TGTGCCAGCTCACCACCGGGTGCAGGCTATGAAGCTTTCTTT. It encodes CASSPPGAGYEAFF.